This TCR beta chain was found in a study of cytomegalovirus exposure and HLA in healthy donors. Across the study: Some 90 million unique TCRs from HLA-typed donors were held in an early data release. General study findings and limits: Cytomegalovirus association was listed for approximately 150 TCR beta chains.

There are 15 residues in the CDR3. V lost 1 base to trimming and J lost 4 bases, with 8 bases between them. Germline V lookup: CDR1 SGHVS, CDR2 FNYEAQ. The PCR was carried out with 60 Vbeta primers and 13 Jbeta primers. Using immunoSEQ multiplex PCR, the repertoire was profiled, and TCRdb retains in-frame clones only, with some absent. The sample holds 120,000 or so clones; 65% to 75% are singletons and the top ten take 4%. For this clone: Its specificity is not known.

The chain combines TRBV7-6 with TRBJ1-6, with D perhaps matching TRBD1 (5 bases). Specimen: PBMCs. This clonotype was sampled from a middle-aged man in good health and CMV-seropositive. CDR3 in amino acids: CASSLGQGYNSPLHF. In nucleotides, the CDR3 is TGTGCCAGCAGCTTAGGGCAGGGATATAATTCACCCCTCCACTTT.